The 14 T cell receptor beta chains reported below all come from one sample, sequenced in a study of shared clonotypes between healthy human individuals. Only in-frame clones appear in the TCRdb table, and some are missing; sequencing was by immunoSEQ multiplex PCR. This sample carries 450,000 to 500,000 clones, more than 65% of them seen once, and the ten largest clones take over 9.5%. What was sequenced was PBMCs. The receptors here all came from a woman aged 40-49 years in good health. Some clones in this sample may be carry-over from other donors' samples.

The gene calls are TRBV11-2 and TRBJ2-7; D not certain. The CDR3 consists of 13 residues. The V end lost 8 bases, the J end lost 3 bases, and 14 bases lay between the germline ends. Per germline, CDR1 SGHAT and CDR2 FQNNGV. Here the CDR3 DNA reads TGTGCCAGCCCGCTGGAGACCTTCTACGAGCAGTACTTC. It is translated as CASPLETFYEQYF.

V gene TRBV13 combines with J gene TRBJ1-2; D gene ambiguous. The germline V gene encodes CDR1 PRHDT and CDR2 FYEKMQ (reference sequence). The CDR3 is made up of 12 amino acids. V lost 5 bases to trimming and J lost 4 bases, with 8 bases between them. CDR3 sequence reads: CASSPKPYGYTF. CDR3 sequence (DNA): TGTGCCAGCAGCCCCAAACCCTATGGCTACACCTTC.

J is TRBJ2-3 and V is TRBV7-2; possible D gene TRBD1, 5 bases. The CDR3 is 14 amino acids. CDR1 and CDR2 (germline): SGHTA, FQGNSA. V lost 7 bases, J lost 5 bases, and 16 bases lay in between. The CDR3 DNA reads TGTGCCAGCAAGCTTAGGGGTTCTGAAGATACGCAGTATTTT. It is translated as CASKLRGSEDTQYF.

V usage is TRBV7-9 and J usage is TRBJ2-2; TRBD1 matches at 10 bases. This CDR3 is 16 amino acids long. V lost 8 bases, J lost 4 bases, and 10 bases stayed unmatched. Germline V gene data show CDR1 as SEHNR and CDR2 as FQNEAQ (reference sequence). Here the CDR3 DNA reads TGTGCCAGCTCCGGGACAGGGGTCGGTCTCACCGGGGAGCTGTTTTTT. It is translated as CASSGTGVGLTGELFF.

The CDR3 bases are TGTGCCAGCAGCCCCGGGGCTACCCAAGAGACCCAGTACTTC. As protein: CASSPGATQETQYF. This chain links TRBV7-8 with TRBJ2-5; D assignment may be TRBD1 or TRBD2 (5 bases each). Per germline, CDR1 SGHVS and CDR2 FQNEAQ. The CDR3 extends over 14 amino acids. V was shortened by 5 bases and J by 1 base, with 11 bases between the two germline ends.

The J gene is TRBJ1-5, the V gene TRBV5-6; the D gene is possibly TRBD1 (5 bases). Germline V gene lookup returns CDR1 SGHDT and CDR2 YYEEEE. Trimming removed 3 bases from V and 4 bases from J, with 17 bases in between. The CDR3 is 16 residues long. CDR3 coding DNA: TGTGCCAGCAGCTGGAGGGGTCGTGGTTTTAATCAGCCCCAGCATTTT. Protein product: CASSWRGRGFNQPQHF.

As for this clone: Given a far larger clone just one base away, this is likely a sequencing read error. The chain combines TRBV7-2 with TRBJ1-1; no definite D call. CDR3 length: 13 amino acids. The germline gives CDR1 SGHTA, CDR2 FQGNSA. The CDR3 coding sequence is TGTGCCAGCAGCTTAGCAGGGAGGACTGTAGCTTTCTTT. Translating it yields CASSLAGRTVAFF. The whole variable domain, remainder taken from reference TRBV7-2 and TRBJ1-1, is GAGVSQSPSNKVTEKGKDVELRCDPISGHTALYWYRQSLGQGLEFLIYFQGNSAPDKSGLPSDRFSAERTGGSVSTLTIQRTQQEDSAVYLCASSLAGRTVAFFGQGTRLTVV.

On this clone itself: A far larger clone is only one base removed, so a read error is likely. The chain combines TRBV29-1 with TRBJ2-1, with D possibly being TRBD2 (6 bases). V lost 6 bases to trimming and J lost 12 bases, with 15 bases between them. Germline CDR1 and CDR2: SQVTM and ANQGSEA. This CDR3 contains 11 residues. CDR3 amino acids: CSVSRSGGQFF. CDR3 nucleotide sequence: TGCAGCGTGTCTAGGTCCGGGGGGCAGTTCTTC.

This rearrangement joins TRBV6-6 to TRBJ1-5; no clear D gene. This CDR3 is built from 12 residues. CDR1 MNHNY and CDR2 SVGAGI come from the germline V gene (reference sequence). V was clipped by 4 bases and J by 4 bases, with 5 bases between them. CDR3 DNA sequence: TGTGCCAGCAGTTTGCAGAATCAGCCCCAGCATTTT. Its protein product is CASSLQNQPQHF.

For the CDR3, the DNA is TGTGCCAGCAGAACAGGGGCCAGTCCAAGGGAAAAACTGTTTTTT. Its protein is CASRTGASPREKLFF. The V gene is TRBV6-5, the J gene TRBJ1-4; 7 bases agree with TRBD1. Germline CDR1 MNHEY, CDR2 SVGAGI. V gave up 6 bases and J gave up 8 bases; unmatched junction bases: 12. The CDR3 is made up of 15 amino acids.

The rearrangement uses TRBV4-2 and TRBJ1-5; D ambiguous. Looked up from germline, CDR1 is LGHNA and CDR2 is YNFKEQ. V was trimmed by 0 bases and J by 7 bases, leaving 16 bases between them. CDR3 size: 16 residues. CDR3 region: CASSQDSRRGIQPQHF. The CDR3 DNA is TGTGCCAGCAGCCAAGATAGTAGGCGGGGAATCCAGCCCCAGCATTTT.

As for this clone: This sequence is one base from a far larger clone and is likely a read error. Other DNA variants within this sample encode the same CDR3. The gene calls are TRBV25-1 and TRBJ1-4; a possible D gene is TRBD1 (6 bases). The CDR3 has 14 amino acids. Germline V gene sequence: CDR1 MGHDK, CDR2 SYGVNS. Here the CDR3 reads CASSETGIGEKLFF. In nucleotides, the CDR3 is TGTGCTAGCAGTGAGACAGGAATCGGTGAAAAACTGTTTTTT.

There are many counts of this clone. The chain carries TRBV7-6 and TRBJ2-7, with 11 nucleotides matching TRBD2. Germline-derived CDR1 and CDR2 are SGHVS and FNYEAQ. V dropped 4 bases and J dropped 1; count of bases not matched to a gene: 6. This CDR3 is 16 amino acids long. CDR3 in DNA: TGTGCCAGCAGCTCATTAGCGGGAGGGGAATCCTACGAGCAGTACTTC. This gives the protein CASSSLAGGESYEQYF.

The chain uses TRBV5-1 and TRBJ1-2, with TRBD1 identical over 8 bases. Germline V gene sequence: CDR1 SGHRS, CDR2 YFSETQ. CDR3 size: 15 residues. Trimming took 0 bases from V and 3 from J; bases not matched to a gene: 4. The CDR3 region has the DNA TGCGCCAGCAGCTTGGTCCAGGGACAGGACTATGGCTACACCTTC. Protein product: CASSLVQGQDYGYTF.